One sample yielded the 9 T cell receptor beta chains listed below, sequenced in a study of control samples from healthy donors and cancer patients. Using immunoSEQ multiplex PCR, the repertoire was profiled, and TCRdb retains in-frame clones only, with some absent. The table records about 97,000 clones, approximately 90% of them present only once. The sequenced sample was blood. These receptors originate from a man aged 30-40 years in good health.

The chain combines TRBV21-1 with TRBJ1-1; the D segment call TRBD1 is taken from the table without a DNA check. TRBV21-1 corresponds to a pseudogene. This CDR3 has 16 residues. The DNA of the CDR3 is TGTGCCAGCAGCAGGTCTGACAGGGGGGCCGATACTGAAGCTTTCTTT. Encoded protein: CASSRSDRGADTEAFF.

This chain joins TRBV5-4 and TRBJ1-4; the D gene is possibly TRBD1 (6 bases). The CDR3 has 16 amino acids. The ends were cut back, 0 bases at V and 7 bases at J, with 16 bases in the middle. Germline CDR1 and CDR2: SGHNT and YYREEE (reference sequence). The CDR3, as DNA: TGTGCCAGCAGCTTGGGGCGAGCAGGGGAGGGTGAAAAACTGTTTTTT. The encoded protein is CASSLGRAGEGEKLFF.

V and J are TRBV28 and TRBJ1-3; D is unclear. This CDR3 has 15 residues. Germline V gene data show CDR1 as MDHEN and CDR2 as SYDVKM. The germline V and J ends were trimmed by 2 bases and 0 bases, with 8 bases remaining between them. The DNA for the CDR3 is TGTGCCAGCAGTTTACGACTGAGCTCTGGAAACACCATATATTTT. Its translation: CASSLRLSSGNTIYF.

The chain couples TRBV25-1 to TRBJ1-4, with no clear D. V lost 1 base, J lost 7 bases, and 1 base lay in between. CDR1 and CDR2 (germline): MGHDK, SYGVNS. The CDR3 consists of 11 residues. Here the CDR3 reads CASSEFEKLFF. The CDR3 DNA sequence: TGTGCCAGCAGTGAATTTGAAAAACTGTTTTTT. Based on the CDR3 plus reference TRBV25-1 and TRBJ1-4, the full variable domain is EADIYQTPRYLVIGTGKKITLECSQTMGHDKMYWYQQDPGMELHLIHYSYGVNSTEKGDLSSESTVSRIRTEHFPLTLESARPSHTSQYLCASSEFEKLFFGSGTQLSVL.

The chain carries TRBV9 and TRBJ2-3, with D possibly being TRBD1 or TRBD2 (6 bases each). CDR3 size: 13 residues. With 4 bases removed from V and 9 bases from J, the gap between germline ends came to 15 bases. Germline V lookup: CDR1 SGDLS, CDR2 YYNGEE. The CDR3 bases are TGTGCCAGCAGCCCCCCGGGGGCCGCGACGCAGTATTTT. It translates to CASSPPGAATQYF.

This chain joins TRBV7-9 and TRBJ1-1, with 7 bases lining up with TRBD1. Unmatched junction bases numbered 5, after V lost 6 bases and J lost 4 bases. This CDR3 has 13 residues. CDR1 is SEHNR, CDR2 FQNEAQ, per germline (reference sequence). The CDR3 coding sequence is TGTGCCAGCAGGACAAACAGGGGCACTGAAGCTTTCTTT. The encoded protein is CASRTNRGTEAFF.

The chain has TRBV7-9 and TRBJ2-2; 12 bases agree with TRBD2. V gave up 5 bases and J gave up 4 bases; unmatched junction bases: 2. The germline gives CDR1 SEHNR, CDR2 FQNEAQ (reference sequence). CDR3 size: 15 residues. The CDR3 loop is CASSELAGGTGELFF. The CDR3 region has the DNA TGTGCCAGCAGCGAACTAGCGGGAGGCACCGGGGAGCTGTTTTTT.

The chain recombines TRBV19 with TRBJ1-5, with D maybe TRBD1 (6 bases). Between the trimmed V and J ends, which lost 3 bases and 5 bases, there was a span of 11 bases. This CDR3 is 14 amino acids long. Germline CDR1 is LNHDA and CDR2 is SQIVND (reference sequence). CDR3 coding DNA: TGTGCCAGTAGTATCATAGGGGGGCATCAGCCCCAGCATTTT. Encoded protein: CASSIIGGHQPQHF. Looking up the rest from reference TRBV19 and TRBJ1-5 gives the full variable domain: DGGITQSPKYLFRKEGQNVTLSCEQNLNHDAMYWYRQDPGQGLRLIYYSQIVNDFQKGDIAEGYSVSREKKESFPLTVTSAQKNPTAFYLCASSIIGGHQPQHFGDGTRLSIL.

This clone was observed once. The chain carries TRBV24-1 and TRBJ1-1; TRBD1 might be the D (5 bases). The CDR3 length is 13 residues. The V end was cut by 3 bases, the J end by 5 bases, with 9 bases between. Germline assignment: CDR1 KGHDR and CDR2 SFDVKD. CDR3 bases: TGTGCCACCAGTGATCCGGGGGGGACTGAAGCTTTCTTT. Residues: CATSDPGGTEAFF.